The following is a TCR beta chain sequence with its context. The target antigen is unknown. A read error may be the cause here, since a much bigger clone is one base away. The sample originates from a study of blood T cells in healthy people across ages. Study results and limitations: Unsorted PBMC input precluded a conclusive naive versus antigen-experienced comparison. Compared with aged donors, long-lived donors showed fewer expanded clones, suggesting selection. Samples with more naive T cells showed higher observed beta diversity.

For the second PCR, which ran for 7 to 11 cycles, a sample-barcoded 5' primer and a J-beta primer mix were used. TCRdb reprocessed the 5' RACE reads via MiXCR and lists one record per CDR3 protein. The table records hundreds of thousands of distinct CDR3 sequences, about 51% of them present only once. V lost 7 bases and J lost 0, with 11 bases in between. The CDR3 sequence is 14 residues long. Germline CDR1 is SGHTA and CDR2 is FQGNSA. Isolation per sample recovered at least 7 million PBMCs. This receptor was obtained from a woman older than 75 in good health. Sequencing was done on a sample of blood. The chain uses TRBV7-2 and TRBJ2-3; D may be TRBD2 (6 bases). CDR3 loop: CASTGGPSTDTQYF. The CDR3 DNA sequence: TGTGCCAGCACCGGGGGACCTAGCACAGATACGCAGTATTTT. Looking up the rest from reference TRBV7-2 and TRBJ2-3 gives the full variable domain: GAGVSQSPSNKVTEKGKDVELRCDPISGHTALYWYRQSLGQGLEFLIYFQGNSAPDKSGLPSDRFSAERTGGSVSTLTIQRTQQEDSAVYLCASTGGPSTDTQYFGPGTRLTVL.